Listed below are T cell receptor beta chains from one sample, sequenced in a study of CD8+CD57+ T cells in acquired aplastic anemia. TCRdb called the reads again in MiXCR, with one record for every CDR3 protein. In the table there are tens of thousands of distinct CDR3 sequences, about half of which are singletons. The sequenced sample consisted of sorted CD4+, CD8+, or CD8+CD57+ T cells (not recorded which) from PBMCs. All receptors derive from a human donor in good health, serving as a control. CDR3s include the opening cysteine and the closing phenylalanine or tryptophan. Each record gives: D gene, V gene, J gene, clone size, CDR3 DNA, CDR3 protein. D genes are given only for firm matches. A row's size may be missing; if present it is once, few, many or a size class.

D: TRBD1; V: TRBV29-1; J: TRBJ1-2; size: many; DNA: TGCAGCGTTGATATAGGGACAGGAACTAACTATGGCTACACCTTC; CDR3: CSVDIGTGTNYGYTF
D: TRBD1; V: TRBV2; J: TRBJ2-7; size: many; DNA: TGTGCCAGCAGTCCCGGGACAGGGAGGTACGAGCAGTACTTC; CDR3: CASSPGTGRYEQYF
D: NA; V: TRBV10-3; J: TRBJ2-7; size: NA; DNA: TGTGCCATCAGTGAGGACGACGGGGGCTACGAGCAGTACTTC; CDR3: CAISEDDGGYEQYF
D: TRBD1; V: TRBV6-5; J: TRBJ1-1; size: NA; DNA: TGTGCCAGCAGTTACAGGGGGCCGAACACTGAAGCTTTCTTT; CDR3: CASSYRGPNTEAFF
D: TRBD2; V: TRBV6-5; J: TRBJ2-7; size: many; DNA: TGTGCCAGCAGTTACACTAGCGGGAGTCACGAGCAGTACTTC; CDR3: CASSYTSGSHEQYF
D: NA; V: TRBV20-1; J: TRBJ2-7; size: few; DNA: TGCAGTGCTAGACAACAGGGAGACGAGCAGTACTTC; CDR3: CSARQQGDEQYF
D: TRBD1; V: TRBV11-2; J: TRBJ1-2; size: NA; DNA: TGTGCCAGCAGCTCCACAAGAGACAGGGAAGGGTCTAACTATGGCTACACCTTC; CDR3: CASSSTRDREGSNYGYTF
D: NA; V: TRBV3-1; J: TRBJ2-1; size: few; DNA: TGTGCCAGCAGCCCGACAGGGTCCCCTAGCGATGAGCAGTTCTTC; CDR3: CASSPTGSPSDEQFF
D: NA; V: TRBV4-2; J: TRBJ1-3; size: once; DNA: TGTGCCAGCAGCCAGGGAACAGGCTCTGGAAGCACCATATATTTT; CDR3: CASSQGTGSGSTIYF
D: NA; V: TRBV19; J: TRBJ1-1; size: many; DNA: TGTGCCAGTAGTATAGCCGAGGGGTTGAACACTGAAGCTTTCTTT; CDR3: CASSIAEGLNTEAFF
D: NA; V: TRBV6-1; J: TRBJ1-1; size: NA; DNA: TGTGCCAGCACCACAGCCCCAGGAGGGGGTACTGAAGCTTTCTTT; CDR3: CASTTAPGGGTEAFF
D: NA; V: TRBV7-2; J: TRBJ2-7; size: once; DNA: TGTGCCAGCAGCTTAGGGACGGGGCAGTACTTC; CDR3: CASSLGTGQYF
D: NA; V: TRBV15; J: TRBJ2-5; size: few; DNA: TGTGCCATCGCACGGGGTAACAAAGAGACCCAGTACTTC; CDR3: CAIARGNKETQYF
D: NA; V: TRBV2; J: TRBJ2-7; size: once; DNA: TGTGCCAGCTGCCGAGAGGACAGATACGAGCAGTACTTC; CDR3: CASCREDRYEQYF
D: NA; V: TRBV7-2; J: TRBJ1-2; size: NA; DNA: TGTGCCAGCAAACCTGACAGCTCGCTCGATGGCTACACCTTC; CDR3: CASKPDSSLDGYTF
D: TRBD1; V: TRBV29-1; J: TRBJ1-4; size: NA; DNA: TGTGGGGGCAGGGGGTACGAAAAACTGTTTTTT; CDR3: CGGRGYEKLFF
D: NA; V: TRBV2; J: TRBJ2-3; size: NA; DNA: TGTGCCAGCAGAGCCTCCCGTTTGACAGATACGCAGTATTTT; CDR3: CASRASRLTDTQYF
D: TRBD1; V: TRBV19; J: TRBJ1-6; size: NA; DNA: TGTGCCAGTAGTTCCTCCGGGACAGGGAGATCACCCCTCCACTTT; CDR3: CASSSSGTGRSPLHF
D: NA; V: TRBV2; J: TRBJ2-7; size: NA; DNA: TGTGCCAGCAAAACAGGGCCAACCGAGCAGTACTTC; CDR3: CASKTGPTEQYF
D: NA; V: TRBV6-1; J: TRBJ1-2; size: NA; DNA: TGTGCCAGCAGTGAAAGGGGGATCGGTGGCTACACCTTC; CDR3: CASSERGIGGYTF
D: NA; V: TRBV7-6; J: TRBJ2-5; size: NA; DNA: TGTGCCAGCAGTTACTCCTGGCAGGGCCAAGAGACCCAGTACTTC; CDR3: CASSYSWQGQETQYF
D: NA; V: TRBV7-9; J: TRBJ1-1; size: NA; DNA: TGTGCCAGCAGCTCCGTACAGAAGAACACTGAAGCTTTCTTT; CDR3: CASSSVQKNTEAFF
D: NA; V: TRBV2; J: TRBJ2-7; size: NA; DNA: TGTGCCAGCATAGGCAGGTTTGGGCACGAGCAGTACTTC; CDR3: CASIGRFGHEQYF
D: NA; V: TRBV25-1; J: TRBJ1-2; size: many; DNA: TGTGCCAGCAGCGACCCTACAGGGTTGAGAGGCTACACCTTC; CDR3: CASSDPTGLRGYTF
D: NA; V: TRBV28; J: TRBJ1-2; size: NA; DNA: TGTGCCAGCATGTCATTGCCCGGGACCTCTAACTATGGCTACACCTTC; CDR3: CASMSLPGTSNYGYTF
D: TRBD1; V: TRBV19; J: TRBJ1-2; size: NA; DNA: TGTGCCAGTAGGTCGACAGGGGAGTTCTATGGCTACACCTTC; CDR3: CASRSTGEFYGYTF
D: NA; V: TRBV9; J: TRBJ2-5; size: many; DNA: TGTGCCAGCAGCGTAGCTAAGGGGCCAGAGACCCAGTACTTC; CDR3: CASSVAKGPETQYF
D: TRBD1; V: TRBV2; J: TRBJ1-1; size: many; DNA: TGTGCCAGCAGTAGGGGAAGGGGACAGGGGGGATTTCGGGACACTGAAGCTTTCTTT; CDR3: CASSRGRGQGGFRDTEAFF
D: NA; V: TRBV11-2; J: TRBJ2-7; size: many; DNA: TGTGCCAGCAGCTTAGATAGTAACGAGCAGTACTTC; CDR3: CASSLDSNEQYF
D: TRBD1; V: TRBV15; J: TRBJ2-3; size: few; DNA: TGTGCCACCAGCCGGAAGGGGGCCAGCACAGATACGCAGTATTTT; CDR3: CATSRKGASTDTQYF
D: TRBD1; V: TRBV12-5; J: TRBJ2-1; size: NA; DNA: TGTGCTAGTGGTTTCCCGGGACAGGGGGCACAACGGCTTTACAATGAGCAGTTCTTC; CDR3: CASGFPGQGAQRLYNEQFF
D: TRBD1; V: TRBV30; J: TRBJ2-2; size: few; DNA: TGTGCCCTGGACAGGGTAAACGGGGAGCTGTTTTTT; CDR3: CALDRVNGELFF
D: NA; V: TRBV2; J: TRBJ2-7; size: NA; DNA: TGTGCCAGCAGTGCGGGCCGGCTCGAGCAGTACTTC; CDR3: CASSAGRLEQYF
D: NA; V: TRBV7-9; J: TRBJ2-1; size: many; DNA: TGTGCCAGCAGCCCTCCGCGGTACAATGAGCAGTTCTTC; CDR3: CASSPPRYNEQFF
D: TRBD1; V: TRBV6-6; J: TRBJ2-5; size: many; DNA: TGTGCCAGCAGCCGACAGGGGGCAAGGGAGACCCAGTACTTC; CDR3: CASSRQGARETQYF
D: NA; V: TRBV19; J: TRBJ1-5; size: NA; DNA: TGTGCCAGTAGCACAACGGGGACCCCTCAGCCCCAGCATTTT; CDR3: CASSTTGTPQPQHF
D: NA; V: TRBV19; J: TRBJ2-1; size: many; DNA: TGTGCCAGTAGAGAGGGGGCTAGCGGCTCCTACAATGAGCAGTTCTTC; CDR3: CASREGASGSYNEQFF
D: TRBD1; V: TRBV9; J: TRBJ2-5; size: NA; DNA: TGTGCCAGGCCTGGGGACAGGGGGCGCCAAGAGACCCAGTACTTC; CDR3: CARPGDRGRQETQYF
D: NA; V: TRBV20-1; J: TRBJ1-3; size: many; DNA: TGCAGTGCTAGAGATGCCGGACTTACCATATATTTT; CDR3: CSARDAGLTIYF
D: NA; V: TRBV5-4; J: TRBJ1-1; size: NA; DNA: TGTGCCAGCAGCCAGGACTTGAGCACTGAAGCTTTCTTT; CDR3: CASSQDLSTEAFF
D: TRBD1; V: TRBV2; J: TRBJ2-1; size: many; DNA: TGTGCCAGCGGAGGGACAGGGAGATACAATGAGCAGTTCTTC; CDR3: CASGGTGRYNEQFF
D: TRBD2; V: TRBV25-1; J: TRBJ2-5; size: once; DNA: TGTGCCAGCAGAAATAGCGGGGTTGAGACCCAGTACTTC; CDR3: CASRNSGVETQYF
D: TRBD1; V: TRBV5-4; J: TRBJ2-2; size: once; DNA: TGTGCCAGCAGCTTGGGACAGGGGAACACCGGGGAGCTGTTTTTT; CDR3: CASSLGQGNTGELFF
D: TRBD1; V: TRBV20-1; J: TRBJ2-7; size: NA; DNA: TGCAGTGCCACGCTCGGGACAGGGGGCTCCTACGAGCAGTACTTC; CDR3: CSATLGTGGSYEQYF
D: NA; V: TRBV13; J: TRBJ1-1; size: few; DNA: TGTGCCAGCAGCCCGCCGACAGCGGAGTCTGAAGCTTTCTTT; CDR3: CASSPPTAESEAFF
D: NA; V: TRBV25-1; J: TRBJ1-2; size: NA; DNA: TGTGCCAGTAGTATTCCCGGGTTCTATGGCTACACCTTC; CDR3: CASSIPGFYGYTF